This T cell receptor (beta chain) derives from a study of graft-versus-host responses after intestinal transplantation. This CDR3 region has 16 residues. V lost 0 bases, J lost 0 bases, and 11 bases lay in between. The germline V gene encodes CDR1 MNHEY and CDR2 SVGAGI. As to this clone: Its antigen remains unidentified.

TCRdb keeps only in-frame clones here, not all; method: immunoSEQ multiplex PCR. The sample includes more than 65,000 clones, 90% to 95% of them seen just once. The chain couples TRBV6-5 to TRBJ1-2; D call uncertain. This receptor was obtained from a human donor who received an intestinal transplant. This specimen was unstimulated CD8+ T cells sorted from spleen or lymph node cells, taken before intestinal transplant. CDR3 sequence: CASSYSSQTPNYGYTF. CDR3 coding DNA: TGTGCCAGCAGTTACTCGTCACAGACCCCTAACTATGGCTACACCTTC.